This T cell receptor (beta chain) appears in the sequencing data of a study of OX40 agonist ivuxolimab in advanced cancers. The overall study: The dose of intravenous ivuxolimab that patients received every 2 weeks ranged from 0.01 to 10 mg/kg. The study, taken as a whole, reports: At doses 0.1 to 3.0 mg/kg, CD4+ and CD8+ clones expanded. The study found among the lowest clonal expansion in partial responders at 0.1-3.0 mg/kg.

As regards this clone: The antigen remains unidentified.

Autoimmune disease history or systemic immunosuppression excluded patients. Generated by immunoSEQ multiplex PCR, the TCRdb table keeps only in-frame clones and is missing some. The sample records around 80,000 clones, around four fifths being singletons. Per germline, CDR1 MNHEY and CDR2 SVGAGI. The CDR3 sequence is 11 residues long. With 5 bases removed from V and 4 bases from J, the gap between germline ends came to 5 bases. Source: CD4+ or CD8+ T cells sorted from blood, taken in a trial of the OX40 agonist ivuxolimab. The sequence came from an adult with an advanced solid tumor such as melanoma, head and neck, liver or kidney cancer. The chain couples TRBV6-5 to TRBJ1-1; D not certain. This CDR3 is CASSRSTEAFF. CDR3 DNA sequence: TGTGCCAGCAGTCGGAGCACTGAAGCTTTCTTT.